Here is one T cell receptor (beta chain) with its context. An amount of RNA that ranged from roughly 0.45 to 1 ug was reverse transcribed with random hexamers. TCRdb called the immunoSEQ multiplex PCR reads again in MiXCR, with one record for every CDR3 protein. The sample has some 160,000 distinct CDR3 sequences; under 97% are singletons. This record belongs to a study of CD8 T cells in Susac syndrome. J gave up 0 bases and V 3 bases, and 7 bases lay outside the gene matches. CDR1 is DFQATT and CDR2 is SNEGSKA in the germline V gene (reference sequence). The length of the CDR3 is 16 residues. Source material: CD4+ T cells from PBMCs. The genes are TRBV20-1 and TRBJ2-1; 8 bases agree with TRBD2. The TCR sequence derives from a human donor with Susac syndrome. The CDR3 reads CSASGGSGNSYNEQFF. The CDR3 DNA sequence: TGCAGTGCTAGCGGGGGTAGCGGGAACTCCTACAATGAGCAGTTCTTC.